This T cell receptor (beta chain) was observed in a study of blood T cell repertoires in COVID-19. On the study more broadly: From the United States, Italy and Spain came samples of acute and convalescent COVID-19. PBMCs, B-cell-depleted T cells, or T cells provided the cDNA or gDNA that made up the material.

Seattle researchers signed up patients amid active infection and tracked them longitudinally. Original methodology: Nucleated cell number was recorded as an estimate derived from reference gene primer amplification. Assay: immunoSEQ multiplex PCR; the TCRdb copy retains only in-frame clones and omits some. For V, J and clone size, that table is used; D and trimming come from the DNA. The table has under 450,000 clones, approximately 91% seen once. This clone was counted a single time. The CDR3 spans 13 residues. Germline CDR1 is ENHRY and CDR2 is SYGVKD. V was clipped by 10 bases and J by 1 base; unmatched bases: 4.

The clonotype was recovered from a woman in her forties with COVID-19, enrolled during active disease. The sample was peripheral blood. V is TRBV10-3 and J is TRBJ1-1, with 9 bases matching TRBD1. CDR3 sequence: CATWTGANTEAFF. In nucleotides, the CDR3 is TGTGCCACATGGACAGGGGCGAACACTGAAGCTTTCTTT.